The 4 T cell receptor beta chains listed next were all sequenced from one sample in a study of cytomegalovirus exposure and HLA in healthy donors. The primer mix had 60 Vbeta and 13 Jbeta primers. The table came from immunoSEQ multiplex PCR; TCRdb's copy has only in-frame clones and leaves some out. Counted here are some 170,000 clones, about four fifths occurring once; the ten biggest clones make up about 11%. The sequencing sample was made of PBMCs. These TCRs come from a man aged 50 or older in good health and CMV-seropositive.

This clone occurred once. The genes are TRBV6-6 and TRBJ1-5; tentatively, D is TRBD1 (5 bases). The V gene lost 4 bases and the J gene lost 4 bases, with 14 bases spanning the gap. The CDR3 is made up of 15 amino acids. Germline loops: CDR1 MNHNY, CDR2 SVGAGI (reference sequence). CDR3 sequence: CASSSEGEGNQPQHF. CDR3 in DNA: TGTGCCAGCAGTTCCGAAGGGGAAGGTAATCAGCCCCAGCATTTT.

The chain links TRBV6-5 to TRBJ1-5; no clear D gene. The CDR3 covers 15 residues. Trimming removed 0 bases from V and 5 bases from J, with 11 bases in between. Per the germline V gene, CDR1 is MNHEY and CDR2 is SVGAGI. CDR3 region: CASSYSSREDQPQHF. The CDR3, as DNA: TGTGCCAGCAGTTACTCGAGTAGGGAGGATCAGCCCCAGCATTTT.

V gene TRBV28 combines with J gene TRBJ1-1; TRBD1 matches 12 bases. In germline, CDR1 is MDHEN, CDR2 SYDVKM. The trim removed 2 bases at V and 2 bases at J, leaving 12 bases unmatched. This CDR3 has 19 residues. The CDR3 sequence is CASSLGGTGGVGSNTEAFF. In DNA form, the CDR3 reads TGTGCCAGCAGTTTAGGAGGGACAGGGGGCGTTGGGAGCAACACTGAAGCTTTCTTT.

J is TRBJ1-5 and V is TRBV28, with D unresolved. This CDR3 is 15 amino acids long. Between the trimmed V and J ends, which lost 1 base and 5 bases, there was a span of 12 bases. CDR1 is MDHEN, CDR2 SYDVKM, per germline. In DNA, the CDR3 is TGTGCCAGCAGTTTATCCTTGGGGAGGGATCAGCCCCAGCATTTT. It translates to CASSLSLGRDQPQHF.